Listed below are T cell receptor beta chains from one sample, sequenced in a study of T-cell reconstitution after alpha-beta-depleted transplantation in children. TCRdb re-called the PCR reads through MiXCR, storing one row per CDR3 protein. The sample records 60,000 or so distinct CDR3 sequences, less than 55% being singletons. Sequenced here: PBMCs, mostly from graft donor cells, sampled 360 days after TCRalphabeta/CD19-depleted stem cell transplant. These receptors were taken from a male patient between 10 and 17 years old who had a stem cell transplant for acute lymphoblastic leukemia, so the T cells may come from the graft donor. Both conserved end residues are part of each CDR3. The D gene is left open where the match is weak. Clone sizes are given selectively: once, few, many, or a class where the clone is expanded.

V gene,J gene,clone size,D gene,CDR3 protein,CDR3 DNA
TRBV4-1,TRBJ1-1,few,-,CASSQAPASMNTEAFF,TGCGCCAGCAGCCAAGCTCCGGCTTCCATGAACACTGAAGCTTTCTTT
TRBV24-1,TRBJ2-3,few,-,CATSEPAGDTQYF,TGTGCCACCAGTGAACCAGCCGGAGATACGCAGTATTTT
TRBV10-3,TRBJ2-1,few,-,CAITRDSIYNEQFF,TGTGCCATCACCCGGGACTCGATATACAATGAGCAGTTCTTC
TRBV4-3,TRBJ2-7,-,-,CASSQEWPPEGYEQYF,TGCGCCAGCAGCCAAGAATGGCCACCCGAGGGCTACGAGCAGTACTTC
TRBV29-1,TRBJ2-1,few,-,CSGAYKISDNEQFF,TGCAGCGGAGCCTACAAGATTAGCGACAATGAGCAGTTCTTC
TRBV3-1,TRBJ2-2,few,-,CASSLGQGGRELFF,TGTGCCAGCAGCTTAGGACAGGGAGGGCGGGAGCTGTTTTTT
TRBV20-1,TRBJ2-3,-,-,CSVPLWDLAAEDTQYF,TGCAGTGTACCCCTCTGGGACCTCGCTGCAGAAGATACGCAGTATTTT
TRBV12-3/TRBV12-4,TRBJ2-7,few,-,CASSPDYHEQYF,TGTGCCAGCAGCCCCGACTACCACGAGCAGTACTTC
TRBV5-1,TRBJ2-7,-,TRBD2,CASSLEGFGTSDF,TGCGCCAGCAGCTTGGAGGGGTTCGGGACTAGTGACTTC
TRBV20-1,TRBJ2-3,few,TRBD2,CSARTGLAGVGADTQYF,TGCAGTGCTAGAACCGGACTAGCGGGGGTAGGCGCAGATACGCAGTATTTT
TRBV5-1,TRBJ1-1,-,-,CASSLAGWGGTEAFF,TGCGCCAGCAGCTTGGCCGGATGGGGAGGCACTGAAGCTTTCTTT
TRBV14,TRBJ2-7,few,-,CASSQLLWDGRYEQYF,TGTGCCAGCAGCCAACTACTTTGGGACGGACGCTACGAGCAGTACTTC
TRBV7-8,TRBJ2-5,few,-,CASRGPDHETQYF,TGTGCCAGCCGCGGCCCTGACCATGAGACCCAGTACTTC
TRBV7-6,TRBJ2-5,-,-,CASSSTGRLETQYF,TGTGCCAGCAGCTCCACCGGACGACTAGAGACCCAGTACTTC
TRBV20-1,TRBJ2-3,-,-,CSARNPTLTDTQYF,TGCAGTGCTAGAAATCCAACCCTCACAGATACGCAGTATTTT
TRBV12-3/TRBV12-4,TRBJ2-2,-,-,CATNPGRTGELFF,TGTGCCACTAATCCGGGACGTACCGGGGAGCTGTTTTTT
TRBV9,TRBJ2-1,few,-,CASSLGGEQFF,TGTGCCAGCAGCCTAGGGGGTGAGCAGTTCTTC